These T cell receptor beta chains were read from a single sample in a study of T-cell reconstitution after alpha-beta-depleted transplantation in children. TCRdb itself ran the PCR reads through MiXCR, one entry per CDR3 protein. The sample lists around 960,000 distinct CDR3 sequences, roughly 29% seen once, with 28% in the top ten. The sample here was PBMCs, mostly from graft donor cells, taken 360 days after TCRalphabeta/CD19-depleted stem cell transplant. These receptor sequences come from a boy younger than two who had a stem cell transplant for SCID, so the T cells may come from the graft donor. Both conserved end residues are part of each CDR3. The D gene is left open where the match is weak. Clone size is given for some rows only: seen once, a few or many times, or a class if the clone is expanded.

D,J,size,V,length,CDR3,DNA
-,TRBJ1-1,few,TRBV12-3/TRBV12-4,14,CASSLGIRRTEAFF,TGTGCCAGCAGTTTAGGGATCCGGCGGACTGAAGCTTTCTTT
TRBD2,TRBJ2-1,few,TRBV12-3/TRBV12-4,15,CASSLSLAGGPEQFF,TGTGCCAGCAGTTTAAGTCTAGCGGGGGGGCCTGAGCAGTTCTTC
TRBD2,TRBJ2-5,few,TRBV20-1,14,CSDLGLAGEETQYF,TGCAGTGACCTGGGACTAGCGGGGGAAGAGACCCAGTACTTC
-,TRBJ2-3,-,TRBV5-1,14,CASSADPAGDTQYF,TGCGCCAGCAGCGCAGACCCGGCCGGGGATACGCAGTATTTT
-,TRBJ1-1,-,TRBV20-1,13,CSAEVGGNTEAFF,TGCAGTGCCGAAGTGGGGGGGAACACTGAAGCTTTCTTT
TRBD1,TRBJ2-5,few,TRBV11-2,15,CASRHGTGSQETQYF,TGTGCCAGCAGGCACGGGACAGGGTCGCAAGAGACCCAGTACTTC
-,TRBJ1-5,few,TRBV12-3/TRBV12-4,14,CASSLGIGNQPQHF,TGTGCCAGCAGTTTGGGTATTGGCAATCAGCCCCAGCATTTT
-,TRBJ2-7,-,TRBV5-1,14,CASSLTNAGYEQYF,TGCGCCAGCAGCTTGACTAATGCGGGGTACGAGCAGTACTTC
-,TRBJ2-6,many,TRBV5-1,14,CASSLGAGANVLTF,TGTGCCAGCAGCTTAGGGGCTGGGGCCAACGTCCTGACTTTC
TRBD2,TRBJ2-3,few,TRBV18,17,CASSREGSLQVTDTQYF,TGTGCCAGCTCGCGGGAGGGTAGCCTCCAAGTCACAGATACGCAGTATTTT
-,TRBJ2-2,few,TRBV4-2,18,CASSQGPQAPRSTGELFF,TGTGCCAGCAGCCAGGGTCCACAGGCCCCGAGGAGCACCGGGGAGCTGTTTTTT
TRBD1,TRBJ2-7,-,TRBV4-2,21,CASSQEYETGLHATISYEQYF,TGTGCCAGCAGCCAAGAGTATGAGACAGGGCTTCACGCGACTATATCCTACGAGCAGTACTTC
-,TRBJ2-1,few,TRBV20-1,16,CSATPIPVRWNNEQFF,TGCAGTGCTACCCCGATCCCGGTCCGGTGGAACAATGAGCAGTTCTTC
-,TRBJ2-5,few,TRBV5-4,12,CASSPPGKTQYF,TGTGCCAGCAGCCCCCCCGGAAAGACCCAGTACTTC
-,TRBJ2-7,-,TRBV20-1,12,CSARGGDYEQYF,TGCAGTGCTAGAGGGGGAGACTACGAGCAGTACTTC
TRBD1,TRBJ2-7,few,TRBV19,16,CASSVTGVKWSYEQYF,TGTGCCAGTAGTGTTACAGGGGTGAAATGGTCCTACGAGCAGTACTTC
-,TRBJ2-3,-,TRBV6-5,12,CASRHRGDTQYF,TGTGCCAGCAGGCATAGGGGGGATACGCAGTATTTT
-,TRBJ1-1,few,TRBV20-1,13,CSAGSTGNTEAFF,TGCAGTGCTGGATCGACAGGGAACACTGAAGCTTTCTTT
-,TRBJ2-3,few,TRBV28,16,CASSLDLGSATDTQYF,TGTGCCAGCAGCTTAGATCTAGGTTCAGCCACAGATACGCAGTATTTT
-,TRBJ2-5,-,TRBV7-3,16,CASSLGAPTSRETQYF,TGTGCCAGCAGCTTAGGCGCTCCCACATCACGAGAGACCCAGTACTTC
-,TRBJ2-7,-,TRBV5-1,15,CASRDPDRFSYEQYF,TGCGCCAGCAGGGACCCTGACAGGTTCTCCTACGAGCAGTACTTC
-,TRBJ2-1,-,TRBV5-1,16,CASSLRTAGSYNEQFF,TGCGCCAGCAGCCTGCGGACGGCGGGATCCTACAATGAGCAGTTCTTC
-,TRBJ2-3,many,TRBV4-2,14,CASSPRGGGDTQYF,TGTGCCAGCAGCCCCAGAGGGGGAGGGGATACGCAGTATTTT
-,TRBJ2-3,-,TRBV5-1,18,CASSRQGGGTNWADTQYF,TGCGCCAGCAGCCGGCAGGGAGGAGGAACGAATTGGGCAGATACGCAGTATTTT
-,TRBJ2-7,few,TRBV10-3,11,CAISGYYEQYF,TGTGCCATCAGTGGGTACTACGAGCAGTACTTC
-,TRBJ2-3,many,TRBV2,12,CASRGVTDTQYF,TGTGCCAGCAGGGGGGTCACAGATACGCAGTATTTT
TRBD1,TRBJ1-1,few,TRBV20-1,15,CSARTGGRANTEAFF,TGCAGTGCTAGGACAGGGGGGCGGGCGAACACTGAAGCTTTCTTT
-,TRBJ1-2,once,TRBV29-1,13,CSVERRGHYGYTF,TGCAGCGTTGAGCGCAGGGGCCACTATGGCTACACCTTC
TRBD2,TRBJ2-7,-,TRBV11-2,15,CASSPWGGSSYEQYF,TGTGCCAGCAGCCCATGGGGGGGTAGTTCCTACGAGCAGTACTTC
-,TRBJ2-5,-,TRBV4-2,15,CASSQESTLQETQYF,TGTGCCAGCAGCCAAGAATCGACATTACAAGAGACCCAGTACTTC
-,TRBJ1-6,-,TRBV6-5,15,CASSYSFDGDSPLHF,TGTGCCAGCAGTTACTCGTTTGATGGGGATTCACCCCTCCACTTT
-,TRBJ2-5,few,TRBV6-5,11,CASTYGGTQYF,TGTGCCAGCACCTATGGGGGGACCCAGTACTTC
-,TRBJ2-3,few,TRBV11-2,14,CASSEDYRTDTQYF,TGTGCCAGCAGCGAGGACTACCGCACAGATACGCAGTATTTT
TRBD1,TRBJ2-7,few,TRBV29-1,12,CSVKGQGLEQYF,TGCAGCGTCAAGGGACAGGGGCTTGAGCAGTACTTC
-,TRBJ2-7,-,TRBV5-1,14,CASSEKRTSYEQYF,TGCGCCAGCAGTGAAAAGAGGACCTCCTACGAGCAGTACTTC
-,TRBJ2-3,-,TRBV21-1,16,CASRSTSGGAEDTQYF,TGTGCCAGCAGATCTACTAGCGGGGGGGCCGAGGATACGCAGTATTTT
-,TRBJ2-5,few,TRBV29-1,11,CSGRFGETQYF,TGCAGCGGGAGGTTCGGGGAGACCCAGTACTTC